The following is a T cell receptor (beta chain) sequence with its context. The data are from a study of blood T cell repertoires in COVID-19. Study context: Some COVID-19 samples were acute and others convalescent; all came from the United States, Italy and Spain. T cells, B-cell-depleted T cells, or PBMCs provided the cDNA or gDNA that served as material.

The CDR3 spans 16 residues. Germline CDR1 reads SEHNR; CDR2 reads FQNEAQ (reference sequence). Unmatched junction bases numbered 10, after V lost 6 bases and J lost 2 bases. How the authors handled the data: Amplifying reference gene primers gave estimates of nucleated cell counts. Assay: immunoSEQ multiplex PCR; the TCRdb copy retains only in-frame clones and omits some. V and J calls and clone size are copied from that table; D and trimming were computed from the DNA. Of 400,000 to 450,000 clones listed, about 90% are singletons. Seattle participants joined during active infection and were tracked over time.

The V call is TRBV7-9, the J call TRBJ2-7; 10 bases align to TRBD2. The receptor comes from a young man with COVID-19, enrolled during active disease. The sequencing sample was made of peripheral blood. The CDR3 DNA reads TGTGCCAGCAGTCTCCTAGCGGGAGAAGGGGCCTACGAGCAGTACTTC. Its protein product is CASSLLAGEGAYEQYF.